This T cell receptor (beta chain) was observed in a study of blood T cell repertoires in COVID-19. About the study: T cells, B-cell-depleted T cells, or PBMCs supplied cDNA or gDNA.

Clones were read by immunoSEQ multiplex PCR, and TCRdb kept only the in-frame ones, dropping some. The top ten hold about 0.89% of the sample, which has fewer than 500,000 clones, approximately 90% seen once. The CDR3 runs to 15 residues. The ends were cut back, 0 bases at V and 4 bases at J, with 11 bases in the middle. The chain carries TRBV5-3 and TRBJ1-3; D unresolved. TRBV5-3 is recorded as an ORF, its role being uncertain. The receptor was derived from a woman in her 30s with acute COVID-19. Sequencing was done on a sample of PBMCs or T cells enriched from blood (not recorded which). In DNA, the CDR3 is TGTGCCAGAAGCTTGGTAGTGACTCACGGAAACACCATATATTTT. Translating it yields CARSLVVTHGNTIYF.